The source of this TCR beta chain is a study of T cell responses to AZD1222 COVID-19 vaccine. General study findings and limits: Clonal diversity may have been underestimated in mostly white British donors. It was only 6 or 7 AZD1222 recipients who were seropositive at baseline.

Details on this clone: Its antigen is undetermined.

Generated by immunoSEQ multiplex PCR, the TCRdb table keeps only in-frame clones and is missing some. The sample lists some 120,000 clones; around 87% were seen once. Sequenced here: peripheral blood, sampled on day 0 of AZD1222 vaccination. This clonotype was sampled from an adult in good health.

The CDR3: CASMADQETQYF. The CDR3 DNA is TGTGCTAGCATGGCGGATCAAGAGACCCAGTACTTC. This chain uses TRBV12-5 with TRBJ2-5; D is ambiguous. Germline CDR1 is LGHNT and CDR2 is FRNRAP. The CDR3 has 12 amino acids. Trimming pared 9 bases from V and 2 bases from J, leaving 10 bases between.